These T cell receptor beta chains were read from a single sample in a study of blood T cell repertoires in COVID-19. The data were produced by immunoSEQ multiplex PCR, yet TCRdb's version contains in-frame clones alone and is incomplete. The table shows around 110,000 clones, with around four fifths occurring only once. The sequenced sample consisted of peripheral blood. Receptors were obtained from a man in his thirties or forties with acute or convalescent COVID-19. Both conserved end residues are part of each CDR3. The order of the fields is D gene, clone size, J gene, V gene, CDR3 protein, CDR3 DNA. D genes are given only for firm matches. Size values are once, few and many counts, or a class for expanded clones, and some rows have none.

>.|.|TRBJ2-5|TRBV19
CASSSRTSDTQETQYF
TGTGCCAGTAGTTCGCGGACCTCGGACACCCAAGAGACCCAGTACTTC
>TRBD1|.|TRBJ1-1|TRBV18
CASSHKGQGALNTEAFF
TGTGCCAGCTCACACAAAGGACAGGGGGCGTTGAACACTGAAGCTTTCTTT
>.|.|TRBJ2-1|TRBV19
CASSIAVGASVYLF
TGTGCCAGTAGTATAGCAGTCGGGGCTAGCGTTTACCTCTTC
>TRBD2|.|TRBJ2-1|TRBV11-3
CASSLGRLAGSEQFF
TGTGCCAGCAGCTTGGGCCGGCTAGCGGGGTCTGAGCAGTTCTTC
>.|.|TRBJ1-1|TRBV5-1
CASSSEGQMNTEAFF
TGCGCCAGCAGCTCCGAAGGACAGATGAACACTGAAGCTTTCTTT
>TRBD2|.|TRBJ2-2|TRBV5-5
CASGMTSGMVNTGELFF
TGTGCCAGCGGCATGACTAGCGGGATGGTTAACACCGGGGAGCTGTTTTTT
>.|.|TRBJ2-2|TRBV5-1
CASSLNAQGNTGELFF
TGCGCCAGCAGCTTGAACGCGCAGGGGAACACCGGGGAGCTGTTTTTT
>TRBD1|few|TRBJ1-2|TRBV12-3/TRBV12-4
CASSPRGNYGYTF
TGTGCCAGCAGCCCCAGGGGGAACTATGGCTACACCTTC
>TRBD2|.|TRBJ2-3|TRBV7-2
CASSSIAGDPPDTQYF
TGTGCCAGCAGCAGCATAGCGGGAGATCCCCCAGATACGCAGTATTTT
>TRBD1|.|TRBJ1-6|TRBV29-1
CSVQTTGARSPLHF
TGCAGCGTTCAGACGACAGGGGCTCGATCACCCCTCCACTTT
>TRBD2|.|TRBJ2-7|TRBV5-4
CASSLVTSGFTYEQYF
TGTGCCAGCAGCTTGGTGACTAGCGGATTTACCTACGAGCAGTACTTC
>.|once|TRBJ1-2|TRBV27
CASSFGRGYGYTF
TGTGCCAGCAGTTTTGGCAGGGGATATGGCTACACCTTC
>.|.|TRBJ2-2|TRBV2
CASSVGFGGTGELFF
TGTGCCAGCAGTGTGGGGTTCGGGGGAACCGGGGAGCTGTTTTTT
>.|.|TRBJ2-7|TRBV4-3
CASSQENYRSYEQYF
TGCGCCAGCAGCCAAGAGAACTATCGCTCCTACGAGCAGTACTTC
>.|.|TRBJ2-1|TRBV5-1
CASSLALQSEQFF
TGCGCCAGCAGCTTGGCTCTACAGAGTGAGCAGTTCTTC
>.|.|TRBJ1-5|TRBV28
CASSLWTGRASNQPQHF
TGTGCCAGCAGTTTATGGACAGGAAGAGCTAGCAATCAGCCCCAGCATTTT
>.|.|TRBJ1-1|TRBV18
CASSPERDTEAFF
TGTGCCAGCTCACCTGAACGCGATACTGAAGCTTTCTTT
>TRBD1|.|TRBJ1-2|TRBV30
CAWRLSGGTENYGYTF
TGTGCCTGGAGGTTAAGTGGGGGGACAGAGAACTATGGCTACACCTTC
>TRBD2|.|TRBJ2-1|TRBV4-1
CASSRAGPPHEQFF
TGCGCCAGCAGTCGAGCGGGACCCCCCCATGAGCAGTTCTTC
>.|.|TRBJ2-5|TRBV4-2
CASSQGSLADPQETQYF
TGTGCCAGCAGCCAAGGGTCGTTAGCCGATCCACAAGAGACCCAGTACTTC
>TRBD2|once|TRBJ2-5|TRBV7-8
CASSLVVAGGPETQYF
TGTGCCAGCAGCTTAGTGGTAGCGGGGGGCCCGGAGACCCAGTACTTC
>TRBD2|.|TRBJ2-5|TRBV4-1
CASSHPLGLAGGQETQYF
TGCGCCAGCAGCCATCCCCTCGGACTAGCGGGGGGCCAAGAGACCCAGTACTTC
>TRBD1|.|TRBJ1-5|TRBV12-5
CASGRGQRGQPQHF
TGTGCTAGTGGCCGGGGACAGAGGGGTCAGCCCCAGCATTTT
>TRBD1|.|TRBJ2-1|TRBV5-8
CASSWIRGLVFYNEQFF
TGTGCCAGCAGCTGGATCAGGGGGTTGGTTTTCTACAATGAGCAGTTCTTC
>TRBD2|.|TRBJ2-1|TRBV16
CASSPTSGGAQEQFF
TGTGCCAGCAGCCCTACTAGCGGGGGGGCGCAAGAGCAGTTCTTC